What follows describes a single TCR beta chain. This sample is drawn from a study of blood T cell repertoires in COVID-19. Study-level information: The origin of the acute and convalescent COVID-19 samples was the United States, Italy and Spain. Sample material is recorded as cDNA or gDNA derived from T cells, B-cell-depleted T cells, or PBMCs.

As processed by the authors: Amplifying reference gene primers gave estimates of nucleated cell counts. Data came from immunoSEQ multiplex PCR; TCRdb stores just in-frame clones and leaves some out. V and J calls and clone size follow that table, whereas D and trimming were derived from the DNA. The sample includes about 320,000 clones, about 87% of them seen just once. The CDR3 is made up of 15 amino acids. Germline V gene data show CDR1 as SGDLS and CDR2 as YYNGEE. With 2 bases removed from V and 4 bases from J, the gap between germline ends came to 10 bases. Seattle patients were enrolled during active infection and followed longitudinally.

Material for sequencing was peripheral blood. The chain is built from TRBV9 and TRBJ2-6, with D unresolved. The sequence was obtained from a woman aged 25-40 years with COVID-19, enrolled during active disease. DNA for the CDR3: TGTGCCAGCAGCGTGGGCCTCCCGGGGGCCAACGTCCTGACTTTC. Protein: CASSVGLPGANVLTF.